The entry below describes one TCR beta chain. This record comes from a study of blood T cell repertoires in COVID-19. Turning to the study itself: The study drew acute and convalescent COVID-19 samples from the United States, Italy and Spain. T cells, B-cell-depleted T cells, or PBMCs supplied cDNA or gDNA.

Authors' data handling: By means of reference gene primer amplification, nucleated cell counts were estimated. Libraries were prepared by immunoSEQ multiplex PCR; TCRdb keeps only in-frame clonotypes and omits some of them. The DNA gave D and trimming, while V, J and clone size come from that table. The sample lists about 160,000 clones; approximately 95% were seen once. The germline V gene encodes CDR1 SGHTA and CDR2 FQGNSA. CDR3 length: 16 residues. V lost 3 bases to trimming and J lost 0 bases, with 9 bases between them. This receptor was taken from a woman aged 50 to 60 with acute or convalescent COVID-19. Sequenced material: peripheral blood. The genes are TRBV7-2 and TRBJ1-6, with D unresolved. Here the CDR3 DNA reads TGTGCCAGCAGCTTGATCGGGAGCTCCTATAATTCACCCCTCCACTTT. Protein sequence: CASSLIGSSYNSPLHF.